Below, one T cell receptor (beta chain) is given with its context. The sample is drawn from a study of OX40 agonist ivuxolimab in advanced cancers. The protocol was immunoSEQ multiplex PCR, while the TCRdb copy is restricted to in-frame clones and leaves out a portion. This repertoire shows 100,000 or so clones, approximately 95% found once; its top ten account for 2%. The ends were cut back, 5 bases at V and 2 bases at J, with 12 bases in the middle. Germline V lookup: CDR1 MNHEY, CDR2 SVGAGI. This CDR3 region has 14 residues. This TCR was sampled from an adult with an advanced solid tumor such as melanoma, head and neck, liver or kidney cancer. This specimen was CD4+ or CD8+ T cells sorted from blood, taken in a trial of the OX40 agonist ivuxolimab. V usage is TRBV6-5 and J usage is TRBJ1-1; a possible D gene is TRBD1 (5 bases). CDR3 nucleotide sequence: TGTGCCAGCAGTCAGGGACGCCGAAACACTGAAGCTTTCTTT. Amino acids: CASSQGRRNTEAFF.